These 3 T cell receptor beta chains came from one sample sequenced in a study of blood T cells in healthy people across ages. Together with a sample-barcoded 5' primer, a J-beta primer mix was included in a second PCR lasting about 7 to 11 cycles. MiXCR was run by TCRdb on the 5' RACE reads, yielding one entry per CDR3 protein. The table has hundreds of thousands of distinct CDR3 sequences, around 27% seen once. The same specimen was also included in a second study, on T cells of mothers and their children.

Specimen: blood. Receptor source: a boy younger than 10 in good health.

The gene calls are TRBV28 and TRBJ2-2; a possible D gene is TRBD1 (6 bases). Trimming took 7 bases from V and 2 from J, leaving 17 bases between them. The CDR3 is 16 residues long. Looked up from germline, CDR1 is MDHEN and CDR2 is SYDVKM. The CDR3 here is CASKLVGGRNTGELFF. The CDR3 nucleotides are TGTGCCAGCAAGCTTGTAGGGGGTAGAAACACCGGGGAGCTGTTTTTT. The variable domain in full, with the rest retrieved from reference TRBV28 and TRBJ2-2, is DVKVTQSSRYLVKRTGEKVFLECVQDMDHENMFWYRQDPGLGLRLIYFSYDVKMKEKGDIPEGYSVSREKKERFSLILESASTNQTSMYLCASKLVGGRNTGELFFGEGSRLTVL.

The table lists this clonotype with a few counts. This chain uses TRBV2 with TRBJ1-1; 7 nucleotides match TRBD1. V dropped 10 bases and J dropped 4; count of bases not matched to a gene: 18. CDR3 size: 16 residues. CDR1 and CDR2 from the germline V gene are SNHLY and FYNNEI. The DNA for the CDR3 is TGTGCCAAGAACCGGGACAGTCACACGTTGGGCACTGAAGCTTTCTTT. Protein sequence: CAKNRDSHTLGTEAFF.

This clonotype was seen a few times. The chain has TRBV6-1 and TRBJ1-5, with D tentatively TRBD1 (6 bases). CDR1 and CDR2 from the germline V gene are MNHNS and SASEGT. This CDR3 comprises 14 residues. Trimming removed 4 bases from V and 6 bases from J, with 13 bases in between. The CDR3 protein is CASSVGGRAQPQHF. The CDR3 DNA sequence: TGTGCCAGCAGTGTAGGGGGGAGGGCTCAGCCCCAGCATTTT.